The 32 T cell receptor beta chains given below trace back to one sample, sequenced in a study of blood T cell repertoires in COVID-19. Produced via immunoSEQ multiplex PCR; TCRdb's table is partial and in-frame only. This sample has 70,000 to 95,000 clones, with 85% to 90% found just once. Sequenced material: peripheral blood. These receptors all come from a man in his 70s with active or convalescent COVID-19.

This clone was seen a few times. CDR3 amino acids: CASKYTGAGTEAFF. CDR3 bases: TGTGCCAGCAAGTACACAGGGGCCGGCACTGAAGCTTTCTTT. J is TRBJ1-1 and V is TRBV6-5; TRBD1 matches at 7 bases. The V segment lost 7 bases and the J segment 4 bases; nucleotides outside the gene matches: 9. Per the germline V gene, CDR1 is MNHEY and CDR2 is SVGAGI. This CDR3 is 14 amino acids long.

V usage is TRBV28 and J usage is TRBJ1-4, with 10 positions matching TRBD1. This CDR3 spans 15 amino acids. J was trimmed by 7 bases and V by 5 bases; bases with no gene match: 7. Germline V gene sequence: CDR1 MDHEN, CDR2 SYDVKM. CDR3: CASSPTTGGGEKLFF. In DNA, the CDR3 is TGTGCCAGCAGTCCCACGACAGGGGGCGGTGAAAAACTGTTTTTT.

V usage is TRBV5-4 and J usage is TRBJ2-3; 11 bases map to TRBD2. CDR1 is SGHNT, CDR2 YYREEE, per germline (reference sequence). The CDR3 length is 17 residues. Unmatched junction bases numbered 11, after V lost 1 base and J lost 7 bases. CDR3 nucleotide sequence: TGTGCCAGCAGCTTGCTGACTAGCGGGGCCCTTCTAAATACGCAGTATTTT. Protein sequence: CASSLLTSGALLNTQYF.

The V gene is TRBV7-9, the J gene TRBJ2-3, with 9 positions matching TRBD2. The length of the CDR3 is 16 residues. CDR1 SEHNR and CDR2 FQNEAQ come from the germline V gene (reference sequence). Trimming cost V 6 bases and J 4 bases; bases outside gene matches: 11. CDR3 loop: CASREPSGRPADTQYF. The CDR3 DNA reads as TGTGCCAGCAGGGAACCGAGCGGGAGGCCCGCAGATACGCAGTATTTT. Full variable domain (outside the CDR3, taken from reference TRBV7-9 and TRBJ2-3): DTGVSQNPRHKITKRGQNVTFRCDPISEHNRLYWYRQTLGQGPEFLTYFQNEAQLEKSRLLSDRFSAERPKGSFSTLEIQRTEQGDSAMYLCASREPSGRPADTQYFGPGTRLTVL.

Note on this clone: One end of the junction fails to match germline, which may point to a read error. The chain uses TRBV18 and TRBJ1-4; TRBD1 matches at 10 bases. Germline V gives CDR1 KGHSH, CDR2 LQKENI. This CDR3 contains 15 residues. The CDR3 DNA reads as TGTGCCAGCTCGCCACCGGGACAGGGGAATGAAAAACTGTTTTTT. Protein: CASSPPGQGNEKLFF.

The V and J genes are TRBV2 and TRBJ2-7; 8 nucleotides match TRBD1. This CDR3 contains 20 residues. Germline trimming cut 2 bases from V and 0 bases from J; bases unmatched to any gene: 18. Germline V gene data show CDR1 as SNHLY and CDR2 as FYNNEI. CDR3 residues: CASSEYWRTGSLQSSYEQYF. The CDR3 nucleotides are TGTGCCAGCAGTGAATATTGGAGGACAGGGTCCCTCCAGAGCTCCTACGAGCAGTACTTC.

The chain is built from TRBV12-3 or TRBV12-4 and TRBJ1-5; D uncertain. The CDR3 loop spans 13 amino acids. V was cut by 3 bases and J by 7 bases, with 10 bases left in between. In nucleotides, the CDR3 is TGTGCCAGCAGTTTGGCCGCGGCCCAGCCCCAGCATTTT. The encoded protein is CASSLAAAQPQHF.

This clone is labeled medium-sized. CDR3 region: CASSLIPRGALTGELFF. Written as DNA, the CDR3 is TGTGCCAGCAGCCTAATCCCCCGGGGGGCGCTCACCGGGGAGCTGTTTTTT. V and J are TRBV7-6 and TRBJ2-2; D perhaps matches TRBD2 (7 bases). CDR3 size: 17 residues. V gave up 5 bases and J gave up 4 bases, with 20 bases separating them. CDR1 and CDR2 (germline): SGHVS, FNYEAQ.

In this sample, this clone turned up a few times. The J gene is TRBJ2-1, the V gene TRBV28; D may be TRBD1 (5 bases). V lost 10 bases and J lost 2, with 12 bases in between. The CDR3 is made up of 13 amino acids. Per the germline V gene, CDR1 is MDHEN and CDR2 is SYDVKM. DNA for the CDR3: TGTGCCACTACAGACAGAACCTACAATGAGCAGTTCTTC. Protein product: CATTDRTYNEQFF.

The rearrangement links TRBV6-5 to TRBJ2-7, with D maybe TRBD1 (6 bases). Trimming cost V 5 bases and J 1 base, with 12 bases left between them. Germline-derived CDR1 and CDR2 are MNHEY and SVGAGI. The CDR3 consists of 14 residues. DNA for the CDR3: TGTGCCAGCAGTCCTCACGGACAGTCCTACGAGCAGTACTTC. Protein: CASSPHGQSYEQYF.

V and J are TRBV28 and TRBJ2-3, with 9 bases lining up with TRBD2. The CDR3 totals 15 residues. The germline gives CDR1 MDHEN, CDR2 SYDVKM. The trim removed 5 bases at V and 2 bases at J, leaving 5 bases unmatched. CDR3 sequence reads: CASSPGTSFTDTQYF. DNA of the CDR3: TGTGCCAGCAGTCCCGGGACTAGCTTCACAGATACGCAGTATTTT.

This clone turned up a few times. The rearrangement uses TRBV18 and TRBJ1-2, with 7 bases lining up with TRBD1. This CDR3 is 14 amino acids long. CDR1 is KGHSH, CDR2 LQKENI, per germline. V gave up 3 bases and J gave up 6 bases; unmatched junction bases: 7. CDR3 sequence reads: CASSPPGQQNGYTF. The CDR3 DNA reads TGTGCCAGCTCACCTCCGGGACAGCAGAATGGCTACACCTTC.

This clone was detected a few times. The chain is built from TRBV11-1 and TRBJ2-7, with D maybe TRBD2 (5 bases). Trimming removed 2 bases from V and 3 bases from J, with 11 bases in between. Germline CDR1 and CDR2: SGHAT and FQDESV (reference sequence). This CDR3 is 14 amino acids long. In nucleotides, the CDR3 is TGTGCCAGCAGCTTACGTGGACGGGACTACGAGCAGTACTTC. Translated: CASSLRGRDYEQYF.

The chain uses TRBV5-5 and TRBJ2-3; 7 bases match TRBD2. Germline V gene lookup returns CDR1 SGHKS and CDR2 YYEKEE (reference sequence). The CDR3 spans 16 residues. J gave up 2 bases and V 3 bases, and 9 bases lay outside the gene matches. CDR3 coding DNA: TGTGCCAGCAGCTCCGGGACTACCCTTTCCACAGATACGCAGTATTTT. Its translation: CASSSGTTLSTDTQYF.

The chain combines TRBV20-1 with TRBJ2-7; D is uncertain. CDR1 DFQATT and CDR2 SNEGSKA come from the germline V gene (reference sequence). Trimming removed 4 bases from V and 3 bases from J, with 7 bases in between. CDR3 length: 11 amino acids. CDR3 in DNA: TGCAGTGCTATAGACAACTACGAGCAGTACTTC. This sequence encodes CSAIDNYEQYF.

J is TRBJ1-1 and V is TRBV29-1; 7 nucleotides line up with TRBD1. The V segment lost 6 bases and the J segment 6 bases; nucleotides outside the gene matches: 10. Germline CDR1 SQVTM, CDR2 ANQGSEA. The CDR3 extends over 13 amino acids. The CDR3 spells CSVKGAESAEAFF. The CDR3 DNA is TGCAGCGTCAAGGGGGCCGAGAGCGCTGAAGCTTTCTTT.

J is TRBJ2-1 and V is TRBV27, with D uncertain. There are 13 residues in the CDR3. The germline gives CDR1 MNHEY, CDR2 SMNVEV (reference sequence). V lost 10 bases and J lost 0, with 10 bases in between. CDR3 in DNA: TGTGCCACAAGATCCAGCTCCTACAATGAGCAGTTCTTC. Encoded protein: CATRSSSYNEQFF.

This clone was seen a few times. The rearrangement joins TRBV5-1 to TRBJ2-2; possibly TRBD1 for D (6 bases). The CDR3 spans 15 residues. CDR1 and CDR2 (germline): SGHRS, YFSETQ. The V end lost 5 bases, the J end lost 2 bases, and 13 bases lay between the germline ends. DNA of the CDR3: TGCGCCAGCAGGACCCAGGGGCTAAACACCGGGGAGCTGTTTTTT. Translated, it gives CASRTQGLNTGELFF. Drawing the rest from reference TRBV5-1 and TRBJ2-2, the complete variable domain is KAGVTQTPRYLIKTRGQQVTLSCSPISGHRSVSWYQQTPGQGLQFLFEYFSETQRNKGNFPGRFSGRQFSNSRSEMNVSTLELGDSALYLCASRTQGLNTGELFFGEGSRLTVL.

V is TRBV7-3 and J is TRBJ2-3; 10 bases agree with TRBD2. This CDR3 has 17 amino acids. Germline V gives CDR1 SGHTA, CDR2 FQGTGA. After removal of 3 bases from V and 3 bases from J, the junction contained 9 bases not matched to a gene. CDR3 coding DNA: TGTGCCAGCAGCTTGACAAGCGGGAGGGCCGTGACAGATACGCAGTATTTT. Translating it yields CASSLTSGRAVTDTQYF.

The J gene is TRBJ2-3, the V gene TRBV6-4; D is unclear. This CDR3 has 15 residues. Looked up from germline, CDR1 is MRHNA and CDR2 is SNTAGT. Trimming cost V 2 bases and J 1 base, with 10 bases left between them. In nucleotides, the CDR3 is TGTGCCAGCAGTGACAAAGCCGCCGGCACAGATACGCAGTATTTT. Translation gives CASSDKAAGTDTQYF.

The CDR3 reads CASSFLYSGSSYNEQFF. The CDR3 region has the DNA TGTGCCAGCAGTTTCCTCTATAGCGGGAGTTCCTACAATGAGCAGTTCTTC. The genes are TRBV28 and TRBJ2-1; 9 bases are shared with TRBD2. The CDR3 spans 17 residues. Germline V gene data show CDR1 as MDHEN and CDR2 as SYDVKM. The V segment lost 3 bases and the J segment 1 base; nucleotides outside the gene matches: 7.

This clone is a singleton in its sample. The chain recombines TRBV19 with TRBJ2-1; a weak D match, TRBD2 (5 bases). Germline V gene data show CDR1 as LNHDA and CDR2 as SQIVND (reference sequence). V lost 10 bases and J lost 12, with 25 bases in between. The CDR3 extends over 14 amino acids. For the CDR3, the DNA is TGTGCCAACCCGGTCCCGGAGCGGTCTTGCGGGCAGTTCTTC. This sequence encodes CANPVPERSCGQFF.

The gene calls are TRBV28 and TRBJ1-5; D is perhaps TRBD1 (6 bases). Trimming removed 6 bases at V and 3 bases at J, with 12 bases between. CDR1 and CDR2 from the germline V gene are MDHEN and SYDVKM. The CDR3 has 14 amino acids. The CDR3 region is CASRGDTPNQPQHF. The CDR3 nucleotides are TGTGCCAGCAGGGGGGACACCCCCAATCAGCCCCAGCATTTT. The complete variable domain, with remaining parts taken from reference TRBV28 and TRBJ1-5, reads DVKVTQSSRYLVKRTGEKVFLECVQDMDHENMFWYRQDPGLGLRLIYFSYDVKMKEKGDIPEGYSVSREKKERFSLILESASTNQTSMYLCASRGDTPNQPQHFGDGTRLSIL.

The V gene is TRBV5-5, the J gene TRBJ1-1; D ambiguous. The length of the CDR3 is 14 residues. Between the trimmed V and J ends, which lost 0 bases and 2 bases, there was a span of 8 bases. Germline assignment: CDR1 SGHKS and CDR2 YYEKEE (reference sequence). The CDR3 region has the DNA TGTGCCAGCAGCTTGGTCAACAGAAACACTGAAGCTTTCTTT. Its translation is CASSLVNRNTEAFF. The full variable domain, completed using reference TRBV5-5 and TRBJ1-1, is DAGVTQSPTHLIKTRGQQVTLRCSPISGHKSVSWYQQVLGQGPQFIFQYYEKEERGRGNFPDRFSARQFPNYSSELNVNALLLGDSALYLCASSLVNRNTEAFFGQGTRLTVV.

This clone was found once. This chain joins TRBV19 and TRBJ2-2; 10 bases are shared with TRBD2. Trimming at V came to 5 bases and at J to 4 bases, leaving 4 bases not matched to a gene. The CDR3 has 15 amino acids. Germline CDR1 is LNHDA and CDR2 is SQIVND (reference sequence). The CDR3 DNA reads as TGTGCCAGTAGTCTTAGCGGGAGGAGCACCGGGGAGCTGTTTTTT. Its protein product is CASSLSGRSTGELFF.

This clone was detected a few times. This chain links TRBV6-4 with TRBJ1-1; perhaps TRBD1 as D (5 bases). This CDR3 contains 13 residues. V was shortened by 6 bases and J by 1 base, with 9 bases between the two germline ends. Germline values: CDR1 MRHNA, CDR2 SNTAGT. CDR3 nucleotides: TGTGCCAGCAGGACAGAACCGAACACTGAAGCTTTCTTT. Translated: CASRTEPNTEAFF.

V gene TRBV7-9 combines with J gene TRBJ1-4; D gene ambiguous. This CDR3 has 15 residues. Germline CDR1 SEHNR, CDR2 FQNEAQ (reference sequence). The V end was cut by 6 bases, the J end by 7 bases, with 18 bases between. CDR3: CASSVSEARLEKLFF. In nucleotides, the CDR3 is TGTGCCAGCAGTGTTAGCGAGGCACGCCTTGAAAAACTGTTTTTT.

CDR3 sequence (DNA): TGTGCCAGCAGCTTAGACTCTTTCTACGAGCAGTACTTC. Its translation is CASSLDSFYEQYF. The chain combines TRBV7-9 with TRBJ2-7, with D unclear. Germline assignment: CDR1 SEHNR and CDR2 FQNEAQ (reference sequence). Trimming took off 1 base at V and 3 bases at J, with 7 bases between the two ends. The CDR3 totals 13 residues.

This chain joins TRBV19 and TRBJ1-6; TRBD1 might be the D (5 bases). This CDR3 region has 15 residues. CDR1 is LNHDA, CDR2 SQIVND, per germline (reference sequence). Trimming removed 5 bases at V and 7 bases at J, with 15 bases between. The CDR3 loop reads CASSDWGGLNSPLHF. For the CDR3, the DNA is TGTGCCAGTAGTGACTGGGGCGGTTTGAATTCACCCCTCCACTTT.

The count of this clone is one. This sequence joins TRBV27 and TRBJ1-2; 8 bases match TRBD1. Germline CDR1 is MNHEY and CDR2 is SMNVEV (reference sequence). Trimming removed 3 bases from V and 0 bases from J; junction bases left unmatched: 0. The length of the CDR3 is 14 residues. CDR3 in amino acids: CASSLGQANYGYTF. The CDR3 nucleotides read TGTGCCAGCAGTTTGGGACAGGCTAACTATGGCTACACCTTC.

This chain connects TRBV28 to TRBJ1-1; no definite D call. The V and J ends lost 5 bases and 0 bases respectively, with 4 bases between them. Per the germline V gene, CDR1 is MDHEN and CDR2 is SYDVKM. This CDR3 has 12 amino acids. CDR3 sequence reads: CASSAMNTEAFF. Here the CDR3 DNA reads TGTGCCAGCAGTGCGATGAACACTGAAGCTTTCTTT.

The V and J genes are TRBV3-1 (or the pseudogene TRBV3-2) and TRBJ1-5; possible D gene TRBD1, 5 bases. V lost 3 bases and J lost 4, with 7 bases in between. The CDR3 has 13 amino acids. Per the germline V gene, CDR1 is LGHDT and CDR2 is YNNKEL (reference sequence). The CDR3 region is CASSQTENQPQHF. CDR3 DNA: TGTGCCAGCAGCCAGACAGAGAATCAGCCCCAGCATTTT.